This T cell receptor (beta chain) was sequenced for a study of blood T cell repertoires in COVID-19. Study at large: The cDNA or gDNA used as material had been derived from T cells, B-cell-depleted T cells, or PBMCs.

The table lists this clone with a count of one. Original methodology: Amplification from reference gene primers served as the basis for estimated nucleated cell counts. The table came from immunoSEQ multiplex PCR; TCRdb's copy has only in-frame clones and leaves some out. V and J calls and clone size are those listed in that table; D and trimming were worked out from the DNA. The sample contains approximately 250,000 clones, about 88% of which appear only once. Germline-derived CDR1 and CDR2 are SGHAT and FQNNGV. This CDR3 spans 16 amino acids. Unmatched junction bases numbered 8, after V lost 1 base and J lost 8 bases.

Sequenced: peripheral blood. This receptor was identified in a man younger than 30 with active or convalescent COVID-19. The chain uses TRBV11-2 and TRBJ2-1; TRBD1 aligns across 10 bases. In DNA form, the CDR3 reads TGTGCCAGCAGCTTAGTGCCAGGGACAGGGGTTGATGAGCAGTTCTTC. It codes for CASSLVPGTGVDEQFF.